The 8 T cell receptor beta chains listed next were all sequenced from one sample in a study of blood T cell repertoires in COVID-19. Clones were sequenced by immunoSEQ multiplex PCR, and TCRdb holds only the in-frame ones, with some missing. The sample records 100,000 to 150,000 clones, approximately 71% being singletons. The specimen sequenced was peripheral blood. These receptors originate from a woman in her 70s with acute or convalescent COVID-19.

The CDR3 DNA reads as TGTGCCAGCAGTACGAACAGGGTTGGCTACACCTTC. Its protein product is CASSTNRVGYTF. The gene calls are TRBV28 and TRBJ1-2; a weak D match, TRBD1 (6 bases). CDR1 is MDHEN and CDR2 is SYDVKM in the germline V gene. Trimming cost V 5 bases and J 7 bases, with 11 bases left between them. CDR3 length: 12 amino acids.

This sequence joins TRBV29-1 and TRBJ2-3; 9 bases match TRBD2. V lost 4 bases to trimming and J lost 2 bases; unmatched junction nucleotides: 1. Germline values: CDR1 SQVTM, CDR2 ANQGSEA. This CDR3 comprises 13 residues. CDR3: CSVGLAVTDTQYF. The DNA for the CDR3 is TGCAGCGTTGGACTAGCGGTCACAGATACGCAGTATTTT.

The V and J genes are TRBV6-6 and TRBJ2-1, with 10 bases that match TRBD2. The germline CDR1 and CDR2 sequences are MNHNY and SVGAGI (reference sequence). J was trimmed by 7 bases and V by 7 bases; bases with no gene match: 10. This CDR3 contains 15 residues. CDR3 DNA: TGTGCCAGCACTCCCGGGGGGGGACTAGCGAATGAGCAGTTCTTC. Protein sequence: CASTPGGGLANEQFF.

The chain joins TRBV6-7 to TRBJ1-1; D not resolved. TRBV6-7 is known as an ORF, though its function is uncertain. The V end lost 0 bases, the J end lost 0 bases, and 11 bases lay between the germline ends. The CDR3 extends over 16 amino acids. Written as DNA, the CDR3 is TGTGCCAGCAGTTACTCAGCCTCCGAATTGAACACTGAAGCTTTCTTT. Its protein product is CASSYSASELNTEAFF.

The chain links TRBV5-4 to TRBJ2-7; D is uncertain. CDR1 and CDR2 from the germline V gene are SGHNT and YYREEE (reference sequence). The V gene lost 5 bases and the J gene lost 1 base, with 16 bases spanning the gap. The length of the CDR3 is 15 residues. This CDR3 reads CASSLKGAASYEQYF. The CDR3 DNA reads TGTGCCAGCAGTCTCAAAGGAGCAGCTTCCTACGAGCAGTACTTC.

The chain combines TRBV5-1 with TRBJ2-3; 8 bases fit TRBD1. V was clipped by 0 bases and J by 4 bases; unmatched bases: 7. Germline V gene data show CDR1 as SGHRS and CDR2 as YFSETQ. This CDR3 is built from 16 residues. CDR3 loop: CASSLGGTGAPDTQYF. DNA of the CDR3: TGCGCCAGCAGCTTGGGAGGGACAGGCGCCCCAGATACGCAGTATTTT.

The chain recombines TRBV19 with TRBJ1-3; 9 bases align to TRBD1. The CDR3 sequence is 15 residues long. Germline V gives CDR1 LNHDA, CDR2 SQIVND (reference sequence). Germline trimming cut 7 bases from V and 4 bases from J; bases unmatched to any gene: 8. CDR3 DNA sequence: TGTGCCAGTAAAACCGGGACAGGGTCCGGAAACACCATATATTTT. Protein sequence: CASKTGTGSGNTIYF.

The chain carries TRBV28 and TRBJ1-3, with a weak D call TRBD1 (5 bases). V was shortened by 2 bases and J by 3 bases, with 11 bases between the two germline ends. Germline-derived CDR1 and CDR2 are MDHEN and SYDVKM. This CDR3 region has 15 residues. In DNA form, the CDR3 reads TGTGCCAGCAGTTTAGTAGGGGCGTTTGGAAACACCATATATTTT. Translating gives CASSLVGAFGNTIYF.